Shown below are 27 T cell receptor beta chains from a single sample sequenced in a study of T cell responses to AZD1222 COVID-19 vaccine. Clones were sequenced by immunoSEQ multiplex PCR, and TCRdb holds only the in-frame ones, with some missing. This sample yields more than 120,000 clones, of which roughly 92% are seen a single time; over 8.5% belongs to the top ten. The sample here was peripheral blood, taken 28 days after the second AZD1222 dose. The receptors here all came from an adult who received the AZD1222 COVID-19 vaccine.

The chain has TRBV5-5 and TRBJ2-1; 9 bases are a match to TRBD1. Germline V gene lookup returns CDR1 SGHKS and CDR2 YYEKEE (reference sequence). Trimming cost V 0 bases and J 3 bases; bases outside gene matches: 1. The CDR3 spans 15 residues. The CDR3 sequence: CASSLGQGVYNEQFF. As DNA, the CDR3 is TGTGCCAGCAGCTTGGGACAGGGGGTCTACAATGAGCAGTTCTTC.

The J gene is TRBJ2-1, the V gene TRBV11-2, with 10 bases that match TRBD2. The V segment lost 3 bases and the J segment 8 bases; nucleotides outside the gene matches: 19. This CDR3 is 19 amino acids long. Germline CDR1 reads SGHAT; CDR2 reads FQNNGV. This CDR3 reads CASSFGRGLADAVGHEQFF. The CDR3, as DNA: TGTGCCAGCAGCTTTGGCCGTGGACTAGCGGACGCAGTGGGACATGAGCAGTTCTTC.

This sequence joins TRBV24-1 and TRBJ2-3, with D unclear. The V end lost 4 bases, the J end lost 4 bases, and 11 bases lay between the germline ends. The CDR3 consists of 14 residues. Germline CDR1 is KGHDR and CDR2 is SFDVKD. CDR3 sequence (DNA): TGTGCCACCAGTGACCTAGGCGTCCCAGATACGCAGTATTTT. It specifies CATSDLGVPDTQYF.

The CDR3 reads CASSFDRGLMNTEAFF. In DNA form, the CDR3 reads TGTGCCAGCAGTTTCGACAGGGGGCTAATGAACACTGAAGCTTTCTTT. V gene TRBV6-5 combines with J gene TRBJ1-1, with TRBD1 identical over 10 bases. CDR1 is MNHEY and CDR2 is SVGAGI in the germline V gene. This CDR3 spans 16 amino acids. V lost 4 bases and J lost 0; bases outside the gene matches: 5.

The rearrangement uses TRBV7-8 and TRBJ1-6; D is possibly TRBD1 (6 bases). The CDR3 is 16 amino acids. Trimming took 5 bases from V and 7 from J, leaving 18 bases between them. Per germline, CDR1 SGHVS and CDR2 FQNEAQ. CDR3 region: CASSPEGGGTNSPLHF. CDR3 coding DNA: TGTGCCAGCAGCCCCGAAGGAGGGGGTACCAATTCACCCCTCCACTTT. Based on the CDR3 plus reference TRBV7-8 and TRBJ1-6, the full variable domain is GAGVSQSPRYKVAKRGQDVALRCDPISGHVSLFWYQQALGQGPEFLTYFQNEAQLDKSGLPSDRFFAERPEGSVSTLKIQRTQQEDSAVYLCASSPEGGGTNSPLHFGNGTRLTVT.

The chain combines TRBV7-9 with TRBJ1-2; perhaps TRBD1 as D (5 bases). Trimming pared 8 bases from V and 2 bases from J, leaving 18 bases between. CDR1 and CDR2 (germline): SEHNR, FQNEAQ (reference sequence). CDR3 size: 15 residues. The CDR3 nucleotides read TGTGCCAGCCGGGACGGGAAAGAGCTAAACTATGGCTACACCTTC. This encodes CASRDGKELNYGYTF.

The V and J genes are TRBV28 and TRBJ2-7; D not certain. CDR1 is MDHEN and CDR2 is SYDVKM in the germline V gene. The CDR3 spans 15 residues. V lost 1 base and J lost 6, with 16 bases in between. The CDR3 coding sequence is TGTGCCAGCAGTTTATCGGCAGTACCCACCTCCGAGCAGTACTTC. Amino acid sequence: CASSLSAVPTSEQYF.

The V gene is TRBV6-6, the J gene TRBJ1-1, with no clear D. Germline V gives CDR1 MNHNY, CDR2 SVGAGI (reference sequence). With 0 bases removed from V and 1 base from J, the gap between germline ends came to 0 bases. The CDR3 consists of 12 residues. The CDR3 loop is CASSYSNTEAFF. The CDR3, as DNA: TGTGCCAGCAGTTACTCGAACACTGAAGCTTTCTTT.

The chain employs TRBV21-1 and TRBJ2-7; TRBD1, as called in the table, went unchecked against the DNA. TRBV21-1 constitutes a pseudogene. The CDR3 is made up of 12 amino acids. This CDR3 reads CASSSTDYEQYF. CDR3 DNA sequence: TGTGCCAGCAGCAGTACAGACTACGAGCAGTACTTC.

V usage is TRBV19 and J usage is TRBJ1-2; D is undetermined. V gave up 1 base and J gave up 1 base, with 7 bases separating them. The V gene's germline CDR1 is LNHDA and CDR2 SQIVND (reference sequence). This CDR3 is 14 amino acids long. CDR3 DNA: TGTGCCAGTAGTATAGGTACACTTAACTATGGCTACACCTTC. Protein sequence: CASSIGTLNYGYTF.

The chain employs TRBV5-6 and TRBJ2-1, with 10 bases that match TRBD2. The junction had 8 bases not matched to a gene; V was cut back by 1 base and J by 4 bases. The CDR3 consists of 17 residues. Germline V lookup: CDR1 SGHDT, CDR2 YYEEEE. As DNA, the CDR3 is TGTGCCAGCAGCTTGAAACTAGCGGGATATTCGTACAATGAGCAGTTCTTC. Translating it yields CASSLKLAGYSYNEQFF. Filled out from reference TRBV5-6 and TRBJ2-1, the complete variable domain reads DAGVTQSPTHLIKTRGQQVTLRCSPKSGHDTVSWYQQALGQGPQFIFQYYEEEERQRGNFPDRFSGHQFPNYSSELNVNALLLGDSALYLCASSLKLAGYSYNEQFFGPGTRLTVL.

A remark on this clone: Different DNA sequences within this sample yield the same CDR3. The chain has TRBV7-2 and TRBJ1-2, with D perhaps TRBD1 (5 bases). This CDR3 comprises 15 residues. V lost 1 base and J lost 2, with 11 bases in between. CDR1 and CDR2 (germline): SGHTA, FQGNSA. CDR3 DNA sequence: TGTGCCAGCAGCTTAGAAAGCGGGGGAAACTATGGCTACACCTTC. This sequence encodes CASSLESGGNYGYTF.

CDR3 sequence (DNA): TGTGCCAGCAGCTTAGGGGTAACAGGGGCTAGCACAGATACGCAGTATTTT. Protein: CASSLGVTGASTDTQYF. The chain couples TRBV7-6 to TRBJ2-3; TRBD1 matches 7 bases. CDR3 length: 17 amino acids. V trimming: 1 base; J trimming: 0 bases; junction bases outside the gene matches: 7. The germline V gene has CDR1 SGHVS and CDR2 FNYEAQ.

The chain recombines TRBV5-1 with TRBJ2-2; 12 positions match TRBD2. With 1 base clipped from V and 6 bases from J, the junction kept 7 bases outside the gene matches. The CDR3 length is 17 residues. Germline loops: CDR1 SGHRS, CDR2 YFSETQ. The CDR3 nucleotides read TGCGCCAGCAGCTTGTCAAGTCGACTAGCGGGAGCCGGGGAGCTGTTTTTT. This codes for CASSLSSRLAGAGELFF.

This rearrangement joins TRBV10-2 to TRBJ1-1; 9 bases line up with TRBD1. The CDR3 has 14 amino acids. Germline CDR1 reads WSHSY; CDR2 reads SAAADI. V lost 2 bases to trimming and J lost 6 bases; unmatched junction nucleotides: 4. The CDR3 DNA reads TGCGCCAGCAGTGAGACAGGGGGCAGGTCTGAAGCTTTCTTT. Residues: CASSETGGRSEAFF.

The chain links TRBV2 to TRBJ1-6; 8 bases fit TRBD1. Germline V gene sequence: CDR1 SNHLY, CDR2 FYNNEI. This CDR3 is 14 amino acids long. With V trimmed by 6 bases and J by 6 bases, 4 bases remained unmatched. CDR3 DNA sequence: TGTGCCAGCAGCGAGGGACAGGCTAATTCACCCCTCCACTTT. This gives the protein CASSEGQANSPLHF. Based on the CDR3 plus reference TRBV2 and TRBJ1-6, the full variable domain is EPEVTQTPSHQVTQMGQEVILRCVPISNHLYFYWYRQILGQKVEFLVSFYNNEISEKSEIFDDQFSVERPDGSNFTLKIRSTKLEDSAMYFCASSEGQANSPLHFGNGTRLTVT.

The chain couples TRBV18 to TRBJ1-2, with 7 bases identical to TRBD1. Germline trimming cut 1 base from V and 8 bases from J; bases unmatched to any gene: 13. The germline gives CDR1 KGHSH, CDR2 LQKENI. The CDR3 sequence is 16 residues long. The CDR3: CASSPLQDRSKGGYTF. DNA for the CDR3: TGTGCCAGCTCACCACTACAGGACAGGTCCAAGGGCGGCTACACCTTC.

This sequence joins TRBV6-5 and TRBJ2-3; 8 bases are a match to TRBD2. This CDR3 spans 15 amino acids. CDR1 MNHEY and CDR2 SVGAGI come from the germline V gene. Germline trimming cut 6 bases from V and 4 bases from J; bases unmatched to any gene: 9. The DNA for the CDR3 is TGTGCCAGCAGGGTAACTAGCGGAGGGCCAGATACGCAGTATTTT. This encodes CASRVTSGGPDTQYF.

This chain links TRBV4-3 with TRBJ1-1; D is possibly TRBD1 (5 bases). Deletions cut 0 bases from V and 1 base from J, with 9 bases between. Germline-derived CDR1 and CDR2 are LGHNA and YSLEER. The CDR3 extends over 15 amino acids. The CDR3, as DNA: TGCGCCAGCAGCCAAGAAAGAACAGGGAACACTGAAGCTTTCTTT. Translating gives CASSQERTGNTEAFF.

The CDR3 region is CASSDGPNTEAFF. In nucleotides, the CDR3 is TGTGCCAGCAGTGACGGCCCGAACACTGAAGCTTTCTTT. The chain uses TRBV6-4 and TRBJ1-1; D not resolved. The V end was cut by 2 bases, the J end by 1 base, with 5 bases between. There are 13 residues in the CDR3. Germline loops: CDR1 MRHNA, CDR2 SNTAGT.

J is TRBJ1-2 and V is TRBV5-4; D is possibly TRBD1 (5 bases). Germline loops: CDR1 SGHNT, CDR2 YYREEE (reference sequence). V lost 0 bases to trimming and J lost 3 bases, with 9 bases between them. The CDR3 contains 14 residues. The CDR3 reads CASSLVGGDYGYTF. The DNA of the CDR3 is TGTGCCAGCAGCTTGGTGGGAGGGGACTATGGCTACACCTTC.

The rearrangement joins TRBV6-2 or TRBV6-3 to TRBJ1-4, with D tentatively TRBD1 (6 bases). V was shortened by 2 bases and J by 8 bases, with 18 bases between the two germline ends. CDR1 and CDR2 (germline): MNHEY, SVGEGT. The CDR3 covers 16 residues. The chain's CDR3 is CASSYLGGGPDEKLFF. The CDR3 region has the DNA TGTGCCAGCAGTTACCTAGGGGGGGGACCGGACGAAAAACTGTTTTTT.

The V gene is TRBV29-1, the J gene TRBJ2-7; perhaps TRBD2 as D (6 bases). The CDR3 is 13 amino acids. Between the trimmed V and J ends, which lost 4 bases and 2 bases, there was a span of 12 bases. Germline-derived CDR1 and CDR2 are SQVTM and ANQGSEA. The CDR3 DNA is TGCAGCGTTGGGGACTTCCTTCCCTACGAGCAGTACTTC. Encoded protein: CSVGDFLPYEQYF.

The genes are TRBV20-1 and TRBJ1-1; no clear D gene. The CDR3 totals 13 residues. The germline V and J ends were trimmed by 3 bases and 4 bases, with 12 bases remaining between them. Germline V gene sequence: CDR1 DFQATT, CDR2 SNEGSKA (reference sequence). This CDR3 is CSASGPVGTEAFF. The CDR3 nucleotides read TGCAGTGCTAGTGGTCCCGTCGGCACTGAAGCTTTCTTT.

The rearrangement links TRBV6-5 to TRBJ2-3; 13 bases match TRBD2. This CDR3 has 15 residues. Trimming took 7 bases from V and 7 from J; bases not matched to a gene: 8. Germline V lookup: CDR1 MNHEY, CDR2 SVGAGI. The CDR3 here is CASTLTSGRGYTQYF. The CDR3 bases are TGTGCCAGCACCCTAACTAGCGGGAGGGGATATACGCAGTATTTT.

The chain combines TRBV19 with TRBJ1-1, with D unresolved. The CDR3 runs to 13 residues. Trimming left V 0 bases short and J 3 bases short, with 5 bases between. CDR1 and CDR2 (germline): LNHDA, SQIVND (reference sequence). The CDR3 nucleotides are TGTGCCAGTAGTATAGAGGGGTACACTGAAGCTTTCTTT. Its translation: CASSIEGYTEAFF.

The gene calls are TRBV9 and TRBJ2-5, with 10 positions matching TRBD2. V was clipped by 4 bases and J by 5 bases; unmatched bases: 5. Germline CDR1 SGDLS, CDR2 YYNGEE. The CDR3 covers 14 residues. Written as DNA, the CDR3 is TGTGCCAGCAGCATGAGCGGGGGGGCGGAGACCCAGTACTTC. This translates into CASSMSGGAETQYF.